These 28 T cell receptor beta chains were all obtained from the same sample, sequenced in a study of radiotherapy plus CTLA-4 blockade in lung cancer. Sequencing used immunoSEQ multiplex PCR; TCRdb keeps in-frame clones, though not all of them. The sample includes 86,000 or so clones, roughly 79% of them seen just once. Sequencing was performed on peripheral blood, taken from a patient treated with radiotherapy plus ipilimumab. Receptor source: a human donor with non-small cell lung cancer who had a partial response to radiotherapy plus ipilimumab. Some clones in this sample may be carry-over from other donors' samples.

The rearrangement uses TRBV11-2 and TRBJ2-2, with 11 positions matching TRBD1. Per germline, CDR1 SGHAT and CDR2 FQNNGV. This CDR3 spans 16 amino acids. Trimming removed 1 base from V and 6 bases from J; junction bases left unmatched: 4. The CDR3 nucleotides read TGTGCCAGCAGCTTAGCCGGGACAGGGGGGGCCGGGGAGCTGTTTTTT. Its translation is CASSLAGTGGAGELFF.

The chain is built from TRBV5-5 and TRBJ1-2; possibly TRBD1 for D (5 bases). The germline V and J ends were trimmed by 6 bases and 3 bases, with 15 bases remaining between them. CDR1 is SGHKS and CDR2 is YYEKEE in the germline V gene (reference sequence). The CDR3 is 14 amino acids. CDR3 DNA: TGTGCCAGCAACCCCACCGGGGGTTACTATGGCTACACCTTC. Translation: CASNPTGGYYGYTF.

The J gene is TRBJ1-1, the V gene TRBV2, with 8 bases identical to TRBD1. CDR1 is SNHLY and CDR2 is FYNNEI in the germline V gene. CDR3 length: 13 residues. With 10 bases clipped from V and 5 bases from J, the junction kept 9 bases outside the gene matches. In DNA, the CDR3 is TGTGCCACACAATTCGACAGGGGAACTGAAGCTTTCTTT. It yields the protein CATQFDRGTEAFF.

The chain joins TRBV5-1 to TRBJ2-5; 9 bases align to TRBD1. The V gene end was trimmed by 4 bases and the J gene end by 1 base; junction bases not matched to a gene: 5. Germline V gene lookup returns CDR1 SGHRS and CDR2 YFSETQ. CDR3 length: 15 amino acids. The CDR3 sequence is CASSGTGGPQETQYF. The CDR3 bases are TGCGCCAGCAGCGGAACAGGGGGCCCCCAAGAGACCCAGTACTTC.

V is TRBV6-1 and J is TRBJ1-2; TRBD1 matches 11 bases. V shed 6 bases and J 5 bases; nucleotides not matched to a gene: 8. There are 15 residues in the CDR3. Per germline, CDR1 MNHNS and CDR2 SASEGT. CDR3 residues: CASSAVGQGGYGYTF. The CDR3 nucleotides read TGTGCCAGCAGCGCGGTGGGACAGGGGGGTTATGGCTACACCTTC.

The gene calls are TRBV15 and TRBJ1-5; 8 bases are a match to TRBD1. CDR3 size: 14 residues. Looked up from germline, CDR1 is LNHNV and CDR2 is YYDKDF (reference sequence). The J segment lost 3 bases and the V segment lost 4 bases, leaving 2 bases of the junction unmatched. The CDR3 reads CATSMTGDNQPQHF. The CDR3, as DNA: TGTGCCACCAGCATGACAGGGGACAATCAGCCCCAGCATTTT.

The V call is TRBV4-3, the J call TRBJ1-1, with a possible D match to TRBD1 (5 bases). V lost 6 bases and J 2 bases, leaving 13 bases between the germline ends. Germline CDR1 reads LGHNA; CDR2 reads YSLEER. The CDR3 length is 14 residues. CDR3 sequence reads: CASSHLQVNTEAFF. CDR3 in DNA: TGCGCCAGCAGTCACTTACAGGTCAACACTGAAGCTTTCTTT.

This chain links TRBV4-2 with TRBJ2-3, with 9 bases lining up with TRBD1. V was clipped by 1 base and J by 5 bases; unmatched bases: 10. Germline V gene sequence: CDR1 LGHNA, CDR2 YNFKEQ. The CDR3 extends over 17 amino acids. The DNA for the CDR3 is TGTGCCAGCAGCCAAGGGGACAGGGAATGGTGGGAAGATACGCAGTATTTT. Translation: CASSQGDREWWEDTQYF.

The rearrangement joins TRBV18 to TRBJ2-3, with 11 bases identical to TRBD2. J lost 5 bases, V lost 5 bases, and 6 bases had no gene match. Germline lookup yields CDR1 KGHSH and CDR2 LQKENI. The CDR3 has 15 residues. Written as DNA, the CDR3 is TGTGCCAGCTCAACAACTAGCGGGAGAGGAGATACGCAGTATTTT. Protein sequence: CASSTTSGRGDTQYF.

Here the CDR3 DNA reads TGCGCCAGCAGCCCCTCGGTAGCGGGAGGTCCCTACAATGAGCAGTTCTTC. This encodes CASSPSVAGGPYNEQFF. The chain recombines TRBV4-1 with TRBJ2-1; 10 bases are a match to TRBD2. The CDR3 is 17 amino acids. V trimming: 4 bases; J trimming: 2 bases; junction bases outside the gene matches: 8. Germline CDR1 reads MGHRA; CDR2 reads YSYEKL.

A single count supports this clone. The genes are TRBV28 and TRBJ2-2; TRBD1 matches 8 bases. This CDR3 is 16 amino acids long. Germline V gene data show CDR1 as MDHEN and CDR2 as SYDVKM. V lost 7 bases to trimming and J lost 6 bases; unmatched junction nucleotides: 13. CDR3 in amino acids: CASINYKGQDPGELFF. In DNA, the CDR3 is TGTGCCAGCATTAATTATAAGGGACAGGATCCCGGGGAGCTGTTTTTT.

V is TRBV10-1 and J is TRBJ2-1; TRBD1 is a possible D gene (6 bases). Germline CDR1 and CDR2: WNHNN and SYGVQD (reference sequence). The CDR3 runs to 14 residues. Trimming removed 5 bases from V and 5 bases from J, with 13 bases in between. The CDR3 loop is CASSQGSRNNEQFF. The CDR3 bases are TGCGCCAGCAGTCAGGGGTCACGGAACAATGAGCAGTTCTTC.

The sample holds one count of this clone. V and J are TRBV18 and TRBJ1-4, with 10 positions matching TRBD1. Trimming at V came to 7 bases and at J to 7 bases, leaving 9 bases not matched to a gene. Germline CDR1 and CDR2: KGHSH and LQKENI. The CDR3 totals 15 residues. CDR3 nucleotide sequence: TGTGCCAGCTTCTCTCGACAGGGGGCAGGTGAAAAACTGTTTTTT. Its protein product is CASFSRQGAGEKLFF.

The chain employs TRBV2 and TRBJ1-1; 9 nucleotides line up with TRBD1. Germline V gene lookup returns CDR1 SNHLY and CDR2 FYNNEI. After removal of 6 bases from V and 1 base from J, the junction contained 9 bases not matched to a gene. The CDR3 has 16 residues. In nucleotides, the CDR3 is TGTGCCAGCAGCATACAGGGGGCGCCTGGGAACACTGAAGCTTTCTTT. It encodes CASSIQGAPGNTEAFF.

The chain uses TRBV6-5 and TRBJ1-5; D is ambiguous. The V gene's germline CDR1 is MNHEY and CDR2 SVGAGI. The CDR3 totals 13 residues. V lost 0 bases to trimming and J lost 7 bases, with 7 bases between them. This chain's CDR3 is CASSYSGAQPQHF. CDR3 DNA: TGTGCCAGCAGTTACTCGGGCGCACAGCCCCAGCATTTT.

The chain is built from TRBV30 and TRBJ2-7, with a possible D match to TRBD2 (5 bases). Trimming pared 8 bases from V and 4 bases from J, leaving 9 bases between. Germline values: CDR1 GTSNPN, CDR2 SVGIG (reference sequence). This CDR3 spans 10 amino acids. The CDR3 nucleotides read TGTGCCCATGGGAGTTACGAGCAGTACTTC. Amino acid sequence: CAHGSYEQYF.

The chain couples TRBV21-1 to TRBJ1-6; TRBD1, the D gene given by the table, was not confirmed from the DNA. TRBV21-1 is termed a pseudogene. CDR3 length: 19 residues. CDR3 region: CASSKRIRRGRGYNSPLHF. DNA for the CDR3: TGTGCCAGCAGCAAAAGAATTCGCAGGGGGCGCGGCTATAATTCACCCCTCCACTTT.

This sequence joins TRBV25-1 and TRBJ1-1; TRBD1 might be the D (5 bases). This CDR3 has 14 residues. Trimming took 6 bases from V and 1 from J, leaving 12 bases between them. Germline V gene sequence: CDR1 MGHDK, CDR2 SYGVNS. CDR3 sequence reads: CASSTWGGNTEAFF. The DNA of the CDR3 is TGTGCCAGCAGCACATGGGGGGGGAACACTGAAGCTTTCTTT.

This chain uses TRBV7-7 with TRBJ2-7, with 9 positions matching TRBD1. The CDR3 runs to 13 residues. Germline V gives CDR1 SSHAT, CDR2 FNYEAQ (reference sequence). V lost 5 bases, J lost 4 bases, and 3 bases stayed unmatched. The CDR3 region has the DNA TGTGCCAGCAGCCCGGACAGGGGTTACGAGCAGTACTTC. Amino acids: CASSPDRGYEQYF. Combining the CDR3 with reference TRBV7-7 and TRBJ2-7 gives the whole variable domain GAGVSQSPRYKVTKRGQDVTLRCDPISSHATLYWYQQALGQGPEFLTYFNYEAQPDKSGLPSDRFSAERPEGSISTLTIQRTEQRDSAMYRCASSPDRGYEQYFGPGTRLTVT.

This clone showed up just once. The chain recombines TRBV7-9 with TRBJ1-1; maybe TRBD1 (5 bases). Trimming stripped 3 bases from V and 5 bases from J, with 13 bases between. The CDR3 loop spans 14 amino acids. Germline V gene data show CDR1 as SEHNR and CDR2 as FQNEAQ (reference sequence). The CDR3 reads CASSLGRGRTEAFF. The CDR3 DNA is TGTGCCAGCAGCTTGGGGAGGGGACGAACTGAAGCTTTCTTT.

This chain joins TRBV7-2 and TRBJ2-7, with a tentative D call TRBD2 (6 bases). This CDR3 spans 15 amino acids. V was trimmed by 3 bases and J by 2 bases, leaving 14 bases between them. Germline V lookup: CDR1 SGHTA, CDR2 FQGNSA. The CDR3 sequence is CASSFGSGATYEQYF. The CDR3 DNA follows: TGTGCCAGCAGCTTCGGTAGCGGTGCTACCTACGAGCAGTACTTC.

The rearrangement joins TRBV11-2 to TRBJ2-5; the match to TRBD1 covers 10 bases. The germline V gene has CDR1 SGHAT and CDR2 FQNNGV. J was trimmed by 2 bases and V by 3 bases; bases with no gene match: 3. CDR3 length: 15 amino acids. The CDR3 loop reads CASSLGTGVQETQYF. CDR3 nucleotide sequence: TGTGCCAGCAGCTTGGGGACAGGGGTGCAAGAGACCCAGTACTTC.

This clone was observed a few times. The chain links TRBV5-1 to TRBJ2-3, with 7 positions matching TRBD2. This CDR3 region has 16 residues. The V and J ends lost 0 bases and 1 base, in that order; junction bases with no gene match: 5. Germline V gene lookup returns CDR1 SGHRS and CDR2 YFSETQ. The CDR3 loop is CASSLESREGTDTQYF. Here the CDR3 DNA reads TGCGCCAGCAGCTTGGAGTCCCGGGAGGGCACAGATACGCAGTATTTT.

This clone occurred once. The chain carries TRBV7-9 and TRBJ2-1; 9 nucleotides line up with TRBD2. The CDR3 covers 17 residues. Germline lookup yields CDR1 SEHNR and CDR2 FQNEAQ (reference sequence). J lost 9 bases, V lost 7 bases, and 19 bases had no gene match. CDR3 amino acids: CASTPLPRGGVSGEQFF. CDR3 coding DNA: TGTGCCAGCACCCCCCTCCCCCGCGGGGGGGTTAGTGGTGAGCAGTTCTTC. The variable domain in full, with the rest retrieved from reference TRBV7-9 and TRBJ2-1, is DTGVSQNPRHKITKRGQNVTFRCDPISEHNRLYWYRQTLGQGPEFLTYFQNEAQLEKSRLLSDRFSAERPKGSFSTLEIQRTEQGDSAMYLCASTPLPRGGVSGEQFFGPGTRLTVL.

The V call is TRBV6-1, the J call TRBJ1-1; D unclear. The CDR3 runs 12 residues. Trimming removed 9 bases from V and 5 bases from J, with 13 bases in between. Germline V lookup: CDR1 MNHNS, CDR2 SASEGT. CDR3 amino acids: CASPNAGTEAFF. For the CDR3, the DNA is TGTGCCAGTCCTAACGCGGGAACTGAAGCTTTCTTT.

The genes are TRBV30 and TRBJ1-1, with no clear D. V was cut by 1 base and J by 1 base, with 7 bases left in between. This CDR3 contains 13 residues. Germline lookup yields CDR1 GTSNPN and CDR2 SVGIG (reference sequence). DNA of the CDR3: TGTGCCTGGAGTGACTATGGGAACACTGAAGCTTTCTTT. It specifies CAWSDYGNTEAFF.

The V gene is TRBV13, the J gene TRBJ2-3; perhaps TRBD2 as D (5 bases). This CDR3 is built from 14 residues. Germline V gene sequence: CDR1 PRHDT, CDR2 FYEKMQ (reference sequence). V was pared by 3 bases and J by 0 bases, with 7 bases between. CDR3 sequence (DNA): TGTGCCAGCAGCTTGGGCGGGAGCACAGATACGCAGTATTTT. It is translated as CASSLGGSTDTQYF.

This clone was counted once. This rearrangement joins TRBV29-1 to TRBJ1-2; TRBD1 matches 7 bases. This CDR3 is 16 amino acids long. Germline trimming cut 1 base from V and 6 bases from J; bases unmatched to any gene: 14. Germline loops: CDR1 SQVTM, CDR2 ANQGSEA. The CDR3 here is CSVEVPLGGEKNGYTF. For the CDR3, the DNA is TGCAGCGTTGAAGTACCCTTAGGGGGCGAAAAGAATGGCTACACCTTC.